What follows is one T cell receptor (beta chain) and its context. This specimen comes from a study of blood T cell repertoires in COVID-19. Across the study: Researchers got acute and convalescent COVID-19 samples from the United States, Italy and Spain.

TCRdb's copy holds only in-frame clones and misses some; the assay was immunoSEQ multiplex PCR. The sample yields 250,000 to 350,000 clones, 88% seen once. Trimming removed 7 bases at V and 2 bases at J, with 15 bases between. Germline CDR1 and CDR2: LNHDA and SQIVND (reference sequence). The CDR3 consists of 15 residues. Input material: peripheral blood. V is TRBV19 and J is TRBJ2-1, with a tentative D call TRBD1 (6 bases). The receptor was derived from a woman in her twenties or thirties with COVID-19, enrolled during active disease. In nucleotides, the CDR3 is TGTGCCAGTACCACAGGGACGGGTCCCTACAATGAGCAGTTCTTC. Its protein product is CASTTGTGPYNEQFF.